The 14 T cell receptor beta chains below all came from one sample that was sequenced in a study of cytomegalovirus exposure and HLA in healthy donors. Primers for the PCR totalled 60 Vbeta and 13 Jbeta. The assay was immunoSEQ multiplex PCR, and TCRdb's table has in-frame clones only and misses some. The table has roughly 110,000 clones, roughly 72% seen once. The specimen sequenced was PBMCs. All receptors derive from a man aged 30-40 years in good health and CMV-seronegative.

The chain employs TRBV10-3 and TRBJ2-7; D remains ambiguous. V lost 4 bases to trimming and J lost 3 bases, with 10 bases between them. The CDR3 spans 13 residues. Germline V CDR1 and CDR2: ENHRY, SYGVKD. This CDR3 reads CAISGQDDYEQYF. In DNA, the CDR3 is TGTGCCATCAGTGGCCAGGATGACTACGAGCAGTACTTC.

The chain couples TRBV29-1 to TRBJ2-5; 11 bases are shared with TRBD1. This CDR3 has 15 amino acids. V was clipped by 7 bases and J by 4 bases; unmatched bases: 11. CDR1 and CDR2 (germline): SQVTM, ANQGSEA. This CDR3 is CSATPGQGGVETQYF. CDR3 bases: TGCAGCGCCACGCCGGGACAGGGGGGGGTAGAGACCCAGTACTTC.

The chain joins TRBV10-1 to TRBJ2-7; 9 nucleotides align to TRBD2. Per the germline V gene, CDR1 is WNHNN and CDR2 is SYGVQD (reference sequence). There are 15 residues in the CDR3. J gave up 9 bases and V 3 bases, and 12 bases lay outside the gene matches. The CDR3 protein is CASSDGTSGPNGQYF. CDR3 DNA sequence: TGCGCCAGCAGTGACGGAACTAGCGGGCCCAATGGGCAGTACTTC.

This clone occurred a few times. V is TRBV7-3 and J is TRBJ1-1; D possibly corresponds to TRBD1 (5 bases). The V end was cut by 5 bases, the J end by 0 bases, with 7 bases between. This CDR3 comprises 13 residues. CDR1 and CDR2 from the germline V gene are SGHTA and FQGTGA. CDR3 bases: TGTGCCAGCAGCCCGGACATGAACACTGAAGCTTTCTTT. This encodes CASSPDMNTEAFF.

This chain links TRBV6-5 with TRBJ1-2; 12 positions match TRBD1. V dropped 6 bases and J dropped 12; count of bases not matched to a gene: 11. Germline V lookup: CDR1 MNHEY, CDR2 SVGAGI. The CDR3 contains 14 residues. CDR3 DNA sequence: TGTGCCAGCAGGGCACCGGGACAGGGGGCCGGCGACACCTTC. Residues: CASRAPGQGAGDTF.

The chain uses TRBV7-8 and TRBJ2-5; TRBD2 matches 8 bases. The ends lost 2 bases at V and 2 bases at J; junction bases unmatched: 1. This CDR3 contains 14 residues. Germline assignment: CDR1 SGHVS and CDR2 FQNEAQ. The CDR3, as DNA: TGTGCCAGCAGCTTAAAGCGGGGGCAAGAGACCCAGTACTTC. Protein product: CASSLKRGQETQYF.

CDR3 in amino acids: CSVEKGGTGKYNEQFF. The DNA for the CDR3 is TGCAGCGTTGAAAAAGGGGGGACAGGGAAATACAATGAGCAGTTCTTC. This chain uses TRBV29-1 with TRBJ2-1, with 9 bases lining up with TRBD1. Germline CDR1 reads SQVTM; CDR2 reads ANQGSEA. V was clipped by 2 bases and J by 4 bases; unmatched bases: 9. The CDR3 contains 16 residues.

This clone was seen a handful of times. The genes are TRBV30 and TRBJ2-1; the match to TRBD2 covers 10 bases. V was pared by 0 bases and J by 7 bases, with 6 bases of the junction left unmatched. The V gene's germline CDR1 is GTSNPN and CDR2 SVGIG (reference sequence). There are 15 residues in the CDR3. The chain's CDR3 is CAWSVATSGINEQFF. The CDR3, as DNA: TGTGCCTGGAGTGTAGCAACTAGCGGGATTAATGAGCAGTTCTTC.

The CDR3 DNA follows: TGTGCCAGCAAAAATGGGAGGGAGCCCCAGCATTTT. It translates to CASKNGREPQHF. This chain joins TRBV6-5 and TRBJ1-5; D not resolved. V was cut by 7 bases and J by 8 bases, with 12 bases left in between. The germline CDR1 and CDR2 sequences are MNHEY and SVGAGI. The CDR3 covers 12 residues.

This clone was detected only once. The gene calls are TRBV7-8 and TRBJ2-3; no clear D gene. This CDR3 is built from 13 residues. Per germline, CDR1 SGHVS and CDR2 FQNEAQ. With 6 bases removed from V and 1 base from J, the gap between germline ends came to 8 bases. The CDR3 loop is CASRPPGTDTQYF. Written as DNA, the CDR3 is TGTGCCAGCAGGCCACCGGGCACAGATACGCAGTATTTT.

There are a few counts of this clone. The rearrangement links TRBV4-1 to TRBJ2-7, with a possible D match to TRBD1 (7 bases). Germline V gene sequence: CDR1 MGHRA, CDR2 YSYEKL. With 4 bases removed from V and 0 bases from J, the gap between germline ends came to 13 bases. This CDR3 region has 15 residues. CDR3 sequence (DNA): TGCGCCAGCAGCCCCACAGGGGAGGCCTCCTACGAGCAGTACTTC. Translated: CASSPTGEASYEQYF.

This chain joins TRBV6-1 and TRBJ1-1; 7 bases fit TRBD1. This CDR3 comprises 15 residues. Germline-derived CDR1 and CDR2 are MNHNS and SASEGT. The V segment lost 2 bases and the J segment 5 bases; nucleotides outside the gene matches: 8. For the CDR3, the DNA is TGTGCCAGCAGTGAATTGTTGACAGGGAAGACTGAAGCTTTCTTT. Residues: CASSELLTGKTEAFF.

The chain is built from TRBV9 and TRBJ2-3; tentatively, D is TRBD2 (5 bases). CDR1 is SGDLS, CDR2 YYNGEE, per germline. The CDR3 runs 16 residues. V lost 0 bases and J lost 1, with 12 bases in between. For the CDR3, the DNA is TGTGCCAGCAGCGTAGCTCCTAGCTTAGGCACAGATACGCAGTATTTT. Translating gives CASSVAPSLGTDTQYF.

V usage is TRBV4-2 and J usage is TRBJ2-7, with D tentatively TRBD2 (5 bases). V shed 3 bases and J shed 4 bases, with 13 bases lying between them. This CDR3 is built from 14 residues. CDR1 LGHNA and CDR2 YNFKEQ come from the germline V gene. This CDR3 is CASSQELGQYEQYF. CDR3 nucleotide sequence: TGTGCCAGCAGCCAGGAACTAGGTCAGTACGAGCAGTACTTC.